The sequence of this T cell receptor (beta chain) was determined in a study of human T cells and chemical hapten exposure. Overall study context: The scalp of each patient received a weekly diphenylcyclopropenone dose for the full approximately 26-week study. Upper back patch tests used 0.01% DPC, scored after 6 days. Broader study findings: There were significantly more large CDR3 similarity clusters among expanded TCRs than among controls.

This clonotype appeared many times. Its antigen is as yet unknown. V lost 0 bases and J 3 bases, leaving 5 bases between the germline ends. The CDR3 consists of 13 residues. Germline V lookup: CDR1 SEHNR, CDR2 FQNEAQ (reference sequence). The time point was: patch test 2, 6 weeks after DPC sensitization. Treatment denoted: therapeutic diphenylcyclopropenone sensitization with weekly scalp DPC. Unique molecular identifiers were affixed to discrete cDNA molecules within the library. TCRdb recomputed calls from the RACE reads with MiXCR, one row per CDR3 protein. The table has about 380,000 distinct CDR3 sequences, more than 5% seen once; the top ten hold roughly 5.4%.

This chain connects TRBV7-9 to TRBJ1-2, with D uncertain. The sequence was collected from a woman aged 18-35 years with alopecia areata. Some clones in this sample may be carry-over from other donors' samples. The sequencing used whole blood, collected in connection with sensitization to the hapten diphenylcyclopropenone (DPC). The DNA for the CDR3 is TGTGCCAGCAGCTTAGCAGATTACTATGGCTACACCTTC. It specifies CASSLADYYGYTF.